These 18 T cell receptor beta chains came from one sample sequenced in a study of tumor-infiltrating lymphocytes in localized non-small cell lung cancer. Only in-frame clones appear in the TCRdb table, and some are missing; sequencing was by immunoSEQ multiplex PCR. The sample yields approximately 9,500 clones, about 80% seen once. The sample consisted of uninvolved lung tissue not adjacent to the tumor. The receptors shown here come from a human donor with non-small cell lung cancer.

This clone was observed a few times. The genes are TRBV7-9 and TRBJ2-7, with D possibly TRBD1 on 6 matching bases. Trimming took off 7 bases at V and 2 bases at J, with 12 bases between the two ends. Germline V gives CDR1 SEHNR, CDR2 FQNEAQ (reference sequence). This CDR3 has 13 amino acids. As DNA, the CDR3 is TGTGCCAGCACCTCGGACAGAACCTACGAGCAGTACTTC. Its translation is CASTSDRTYEQYF.

This clone came up once. The chain joins TRBV28 to TRBJ2-5, with D possibly matching TRBD2 (5 bases). The CDR3 spans 13 residues. Trimming left V 6 bases short and J 0 bases short, with 8 bases between. Germline assignment: CDR1 MDHEN and CDR2 SYDVKM. The CDR3 loop is CASRTSHQETQYF. The DNA of the CDR3 is TGTGCCAGCAGAACTAGTCACCAAGAGACCCAGTACTTC.

The CDR3: CASSYSAGGTEAFF. CDR3 sequence (DNA): TGTGCCAGCAGTTACTCGGCGGGGGGCACTGAAGCTTTCTTT. The chain employs TRBV6-5 and TRBJ1-1; the D gene is possibly TRBD1 (5 bases). Per the germline V gene, CDR1 is MNHEY and CDR2 is SVGAGI. V lost 0 bases and J 4 bases, leaving 9 bases between the germline ends. This CDR3 is built from 14 residues.

The rearrangement uses TRBV28 and TRBJ2-7; 10 positions agree with TRBD1. Germline CDR1 reads MDHEN; CDR2 reads SYDVKM. The CDR3 totals 16 residues. Losses at the gene ends were 5 bases for V and 4 bases for J; bases not matched to a gene: 11. CDR3 nucleotide sequence: TGTGCCAGCAGTCTAATAGGGACAGGGGCCCTTTACGAGCAGTACTTC. This sequence encodes CASSLIGTGALYEQYF.

This clone showed up just a few times. J is TRBJ1-1 and V is TRBV18; 9 nucleotides line up with TRBD1. The CDR3 is 17 residues long. V shed 5 bases and J 1 base; nucleotides not matched to a gene: 11. Germline CDR1 reads KGHSH; CDR2 reads LQKENI. CDR3 nucleotides: TGTGCCAGCTCAAAGTCGACAGGGGGGAGGGGGAACACTGAAGCTTTCTTT. It translates to CASSKSTGGRGNTEAFF.

The gene calls are TRBV5-1 and TRBJ2-1; 12 bases align to TRBD2. The J segment lost 7 bases and the V segment lost 6 bases, leaving 8 bases of the junction unmatched. The V gene's germline CDR1 is SGHRS and CDR2 YFSETQ. This CDR3 has 15 residues. The CDR3 here is CASNRATSGRNEQFF. CDR3 bases: TGCGCCAGCAACCGGGCGACTAGCGGGAGAAATGAGCAGTTCTTC.

The chain links TRBV2 to TRBJ2-5, with TRBD2 identical over 11 bases. The CDR3 covers 14 residues. V was clipped by 4 bases and J by 4 bases; unmatched bases: 2. The germline V gene encodes CDR1 SNHLY and CDR2 FYNNEI. The CDR3 here is CASSALAGGETQYF. In DNA, the CDR3 is TGTGCCAGCAGTGCCCTAGCGGGAGGAGAGACCCAGTACTTC.

CDR3 coding DNA: TGTGCCACCAGCAGAGATAAGGGTCCCCAGTATTTT. It encodes CATSRDKGPQYF. The V and J genes are TRBV15 and TRBJ2-3; D not certain. CDR3 size: 12 residues. Germline V gene data show CDR1 as LNHNV and CDR2 as YYDKDF (reference sequence). V was trimmed by 0 bases and J by 12 bases, leaving 10 bases between them.

This clone was counted only a few times. The genes are TRBV5-1 and TRBJ1-5; TRBD1 might be the D (5 bases). The CDR3 loop spans 14 amino acids. V was trimmed by 3 bases and J by 7 bases, leaving 14 bases between them. The germline V gene encodes CDR1 SGHRS and CDR2 YFSETQ. Here the CDR3 reads CASSSQVGEQPQHF. The CDR3 DNA is TGCGCCAGCAGCTCACAGGTAGGTGAGCAGCCCCAGCATTTT. The full variable domain, rest sourced from reference TRBV5-1 and TRBJ1-5, is KAGVTQTPRYLIKTRGQQVTLSCSPISGHRSVSWYQQTPGQGLQFLFEYFSETQRNKGNFPGRFSGRQFSNSRSEMNVSTLELGDSALYLCASSSQVGEQPQHFGDGTRLSIL.

The CDR3 region is CASSPPQVINEAFF. The CDR3 nucleotides are TGTGCCAGCAGTCCTCCACAGGTAATTAATGAAGCTTTCTTT. The chain joins TRBV28 to TRBJ1-1, with D maybe TRBD1 (5 bases). The germline V gene encodes CDR1 MDHEN and CDR2 SYDVKM. V gave up 5 bases and J gave up 7 bases, with 17 bases separating them. The CDR3 runs to 14 residues.

The chain combines TRBV7-2 with TRBJ1-5; tentatively, D is TRBD1 (6 bases). Germline V lookup: CDR1 SGHTA, CDR2 FQGNSA. The CDR3 runs 13 residues. Trimming shortened V by 5 bases and J by 5 bases, and 10 bases separated the two germline ends. The CDR3 DNA is TGTGCCAGCAGCCAGGGGATCGATCAGCCCCAGCATTTT. Translation gives CASSQGIDQPQHF.

The rearrangement joins TRBV5-1 to TRBJ2-5, with 7 positions matching TRBD1. Germline assignment: CDR1 SGHRS and CDR2 YFSETQ. This CDR3 is built from 14 residues. V dropped 3 bases and J dropped 4; count of bases not matched to a gene: 6. The CDR3 here is CASSSRGRGETQYF. The CDR3 bases are TGCGCCAGCAGCTCTAGGGGGCGCGGAGAGACCCAGTACTTC.

V and J are TRBV5-1 and TRBJ2-5; TRBD1 aligns across 7 bases. Trimming at V came to 4 bases and at J to 12 bases, leaving 15 bases not matched to a gene. The CDR3 has 14 residues. CDR1 is SGHRS, CDR2 YFSETQ, per germline. The CDR3 loop reads CASSQSIGQVTEYF. The CDR3 DNA reads as TGCGCCAGCAGCCAAAGTATCGGACAGGTCACAGAGTACTTC.

The chain combines TRBV2 with TRBJ2-3; D call uncertain. The germline CDR1 and CDR2 sequences are SNHLY and FYNNEI. The V and J ends lost 4 bases and 1 base respectively, with 12 bases between them. This CDR3 has 15 amino acids. CDR3 amino acids: CASSVVQIRTDTQYF. CDR3 nucleotide sequence: TGTGCCAGCAGTGTAGTTCAGATACGCACAGATACGCAGTATTTT.

This clone came up a few times. The V gene is TRBV5-6, the J gene TRBJ1-1; a possible D gene is TRBD1 (5 bases). The V end lost 2 bases, the J end lost 3 bases, and 14 bases lay between the germline ends. The CDR3 has 15 residues. Germline V lookup: CDR1 SGHDT, CDR2 YYEEEE. CDR3 residues: CASSFYIRGDTEAFF. CDR3 DNA: TGTGCCAGCAGCTTTTACATACGGGGGGACACTGAAGCTTTCTTT.

The chain employs TRBV7-8 and TRBJ1-5; 7 bases fit TRBD1. CDR3 length: 15 residues. V gave up 5 bases and J gave up 5 bases; unmatched junction bases: 9. Germline-derived CDR1 and CDR2 are SGHVS and FQNEAQ. This CDR3 is CASSANRGLDQPQHF. The CDR3 DNA reads TGTGCCAGCAGCGCAAACAGGGGACTAGATCAGCCCCAGCATTTT.

V is TRBV5-4 and J is TRBJ2-3; the D gene is possibly TRBD2 (6 bases). Germline CDR1 SGHNT, CDR2 YYREEE (reference sequence). The CDR3 covers 16 residues. V was pared by 2 bases and J by 4 bases, with 17 bases between. CDR3 in DNA: TGTGCCAGCAGCTTCCATATAGCGGTTGCAGCAGATACGCAGTATTTT. It translates to CASSFHIAVAADTQYF.

The chain has TRBV29-1 and TRBJ1-6, with 7 positions matching TRBD1. J lost 5 bases, V lost 7 bases, and 11 bases had no gene match. This CDR3 has 15 amino acids. Germline V gene sequence: CDR1 SQVTM, CDR2 ANQGSEA. CDR3: CSEAPPGQNNSPLHF. The CDR3, as DNA: TGCAGCGAGGCCCCACCGGGACAGAATAATTCACCCCTCCACTTT.